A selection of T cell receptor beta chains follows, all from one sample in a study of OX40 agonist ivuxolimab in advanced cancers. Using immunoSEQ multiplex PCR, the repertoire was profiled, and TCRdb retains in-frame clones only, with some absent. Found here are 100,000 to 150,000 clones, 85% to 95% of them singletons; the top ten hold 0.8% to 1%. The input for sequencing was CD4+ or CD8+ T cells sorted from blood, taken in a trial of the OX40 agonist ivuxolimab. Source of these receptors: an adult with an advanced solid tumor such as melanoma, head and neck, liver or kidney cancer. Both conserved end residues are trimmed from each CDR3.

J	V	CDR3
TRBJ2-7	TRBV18	ASSQRQGPSYEQY
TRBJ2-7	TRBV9	ASSVGTGGDEQY
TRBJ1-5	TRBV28	ASSEEGQGWGQPQH
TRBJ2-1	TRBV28	ASSPAIAGGPRDEQF
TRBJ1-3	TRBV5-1	ASSEGTGGNTIY
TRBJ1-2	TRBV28	ASSTGNGYT
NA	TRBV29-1	SVEAQSNEQY
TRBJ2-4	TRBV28	ASRISGDIQY
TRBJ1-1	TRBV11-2	ASSRNTEAF
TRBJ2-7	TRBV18	ASSGDGWAYEQY
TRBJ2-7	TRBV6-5	ASRPWDRELYEQY
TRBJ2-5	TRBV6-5	ASTTWGRQETQY
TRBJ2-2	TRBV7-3	ASSQGTSGTNTGELF
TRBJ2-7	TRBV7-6	ASSPGQRLYEQY
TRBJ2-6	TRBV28	ASSLGTGANVLT
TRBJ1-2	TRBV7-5	ARSREGTGGRGYT
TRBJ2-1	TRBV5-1	ASSLQEYNEQF
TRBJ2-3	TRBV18	ASSQREGGTDTQY
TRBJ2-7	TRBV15	AASRSGSLREQY